Below, one T cell receptor (beta chain) is given with its context. The antigen is not known. After CD4+CD56+ natural killer T cells were removed, anti-CD294 beads selected CD4+CD25-CD294+ Th2 cells. These data come from a study of relationships among human T cell subsets. Regarding the study as a whole: No significant subset differences appeared in V, D, J use, CDR3 length or N-additions.

CDR1 and CDR2 (germline): SGHAT, FQNNGV. V lost 3 bases to trimming and J lost 4 bases, with 13 bases between them. This CDR3 spans 15 amino acids. From mRNA, alpha and beta CDR3 regions were amplified using semiquantitative ARM-PCR. In ARM-PCR, communal superprimers followed tagged nested gene-specific primers for exponential amplification. TCRdb reanalysed the multiplex PCR reads using MiXCR and keeps one entry per CDR3 protein. The data hold some 4,200 distinct CDR3 sequences, with around 54% observed a single time. This receptor was taken from a man aged 35 to 55 in good health. Sample: CD4+ Th2 cells sorted from blood. The chain has TRBV11-2 and TRBJ2-1; D is perhaps TRBD1 or TRBD2 (7 bases each). The CDR3 DNA is TGTGCCAGCAGCTTGGGAGCGGGACAGTACAATGAGCAGTTCTTC. Translating gives CASSLGAGQYNEQFF.